Listed here are 32 T cell receptor beta chains from one sample, sequenced in a study of T cell responses to AZD1222 COVID-19 vaccine. Profiling relied on immunoSEQ multiplex PCR, and the TCRdb table lists in-frame clones only, not all of them. In the table there are tens of thousands of clones, more than 75% of which are singletons. The sequences come from peripheral blood, collected on day 0 of AZD1222 vaccination. All receptors derive from an adult in good health.

This chain links TRBV19 with TRBJ2-5; 7 bases agree with TRBD1. This CDR3 has 15 amino acids. V lost 5 bases, J lost 1 base, and 7 bases stayed unmatched. Per the germline V gene, CDR1 is LNHDA and CDR2 is SQIVND (reference sequence). The CDR3 reads CASSLLEGAQETQYF. CDR3 nucleotide sequence: TGTGCCAGTAGTCTCCTCGAGGGGGCCCAAGAGACCCAGTACTTC.

The CDR3 DNA follows: TGTGCCAGCAGCCTGGGACTAGCGGACTTTTACGAGCAGTACTTC. It translates to CASSLGLADFYEQYF. The chain recombines TRBV11-2 with TRBJ2-7; 11 nucleotides match TRBD2. This CDR3 is built from 15 residues. Germline V gene lookup returns CDR1 SGHAT and CDR2 FQNNGV. V dropped 5 bases and J dropped 4; count of bases not matched to a gene: 7.

The rearrangement joins TRBV27 to TRBJ1-5; 9 bases agree with TRBD1. CDR3 length: 18 amino acids. The V segment lost 1 base and the J segment 0 bases; nucleotides outside the gene matches: 7. Germline lookup yields CDR1 MNHEY and CDR2 SMNVEV (reference sequence). CDR3 bases: TGTGCCAGCAGTTTATTGGGACAGGGACCAAGTAGCAATCAGCCCCAGCATTTT. Translating it yields CASSLLGQGPSSNQPQHF.

The chain links TRBV3-1 (or the pseudogene TRBV3-2) to TRBJ1-1, with a tentative D call TRBD1 (6 bases). Between the trimmed V and J ends, which lost 5 bases and 8 bases, there was a span of 15 bases. The CDR3 covers 13 residues. CDR1 and CDR2 (germline): LGHDT, YNNKEL (reference sequence). The CDR3 loop reads CASSTRGLGEAFF. DNA for the CDR3: TGTGCCAGCAGCACCCGGGGGCTAGGGGAAGCTTTCTTT.

This chain joins TRBV5-4 and TRBJ2-5, with 10 bases identical to TRBD1. Germline-derived CDR1 and CDR2 are SGHNT and YYREEE (reference sequence). Unmatched junction bases numbered 4, after V lost 4 bases and J lost 4 bases. The CDR3 is 14 amino acids. The CDR3 DNA reads as TGTGCCAGCAGCCTGACAGGGGGCCTAGAGACCCAGTACTTC. This codes for CASSLTGGLETQYF.

This chain joins TRBV6-6 and TRBJ1-1; tentatively, D is TRBD1 (6 bases). This CDR3 region has 15 residues. V lost 7 bases and J lost 6, with 21 bases in between. CDR1 MNHNY and CDR2 SVGAGI come from the germline V gene (reference sequence). The CDR3 DNA sequence: TGTGCCAGCATCCTCTCCGCGCAGGGGAGGCCTGAAGCTTTCTTT. This gives the protein CASILSAQGRPEAFF.

The chain couples TRBV30 to TRBJ2-7, with TRBD2 matching 8 bases. V lost 2 bases to trimming and J lost 1 base; unmatched junction nucleotides: 7. CDR1 and CDR2 (germline): GTSNPN, SVGIG (reference sequence). There are 15 residues in the CDR3. CDR3 sequence: CAWSYGGAVSYEQYF. CDR3 DNA sequence: TGTGCCTGGAGTTACGGGGGGGCCGTTTCCTACGAGCAGTACTTC.

This clone has only one observation. This chain uses TRBV6-6 with TRBJ1-4; D uncertain. The CDR3 loop spans 12 amino acids. Germline V gene sequence: CDR1 MNHNY, CDR2 SVGAGI (reference sequence). V lost 0 bases and J 7 bases, leaving 3 bases between the germline ends. The CDR3 nucleotides read TGTGCCAGCAGTTACTCAAGTGAAAAACTGTTTTTT. Amino acid sequence: CASSYSSEKLFF.

The chain recombines TRBV6-5 with TRBJ2-3; no clear D. Trimming took 5 bases from V and 4 from J, leaving 7 bases between them. Germline V gene sequence: CDR1 MNHEY, CDR2 SVGAGI. The CDR3 contains 12 residues. CDR3 bases: TGTGCCAGCAGTACCGGAGCAGATACGCAGTATTTT. Its translation: CASSTGADTQYF.

The chain recombines TRBV6-5 with TRBJ2-3, with 8 bases matching TRBD1. Germline loops: CDR1 MNHEY, CDR2 SVGAGI. CDR3 length: 13 amino acids. The ends lost 10 bases at V and 2 bases at J; junction bases unmatched: 5. CDR3 coding DNA: TGTGCCACCAGACAGGGGACCACAGATACGCAGTATTTT. Translation gives CATRQGTTDTQYF.

J is TRBJ1-1 and V is TRBV11-3; D gene ambiguous. Germline V gene data show CDR1 as SGHNT and CDR2 as YENEEA. V lost 2 bases and J 1 base, leaving 8 bases between the germline ends. The CDR3 contains 14 residues. The CDR3 bases are TGTGCCAGCAGCTTAATTGGGCAGAACACTGAAGCTTTCTTT. It codes for CASSLIGQNTEAFF.

This sequence joins TRBV19 and TRBJ1-5, with 9 nucleotides matching TRBD1. In germline, CDR1 is LNHDA, CDR2 SQIVND (reference sequence). V dropped 5 bases and J dropped 2; count of bases not matched to a gene: 13. The CDR3 consists of 18 residues. The CDR3 DNA reads as TGTGCCAGTAGTCTGGATTGTAGGACAGGGGACTGCAATCAGCCCCAGCATTTT. Its protein product is CASSLDCRTGDCNQPQHF. Variable domain in full (rest from reference TRBV19 and TRBJ1-5): DGGITQSPKYLFRKEGQNVTLSCEQNLNHDAMYWYRQDPGQGLRLIYYSQIVNDFQKGDIAEGYSVSREKKESFPLTVTSAQKNPTAFYLCASSLDCRTGDCNQPQHFGDGTRLSIL.

V is TRBV13 and J is TRBJ1-5; D is uncertain. V was trimmed by 2 bases and J by 9 bases, leaving 11 bases between them. The V gene's germline CDR1 is PRHDT and CDR2 FYEKMQ (reference sequence). This CDR3 is 13 amino acids long. CDR3 sequence reads: CASSLTPIRPQHF. The CDR3 DNA reads as TGTGCCAGCAGCTTAACCCCCATCCGGCCCCAGCATTTT. The variable domain in full, completed from reference TRBV13 and TRBJ1-5, reads AAGVIQSPRHLIKEKRETATLKCYPIPRHDTVYWYQQGPGQDPQFLISFYEKMQSDKGSIPDRFSAQQFSDYHSELNMSSLELGDSALYFCASSLTPIRPQHFGDGTRLSIL.

In this sample, this clone turned up once. This sequence joins TRBV19 and TRBJ1-2; D gene unclear. Per the germline V gene, CDR1 is LNHDA and CDR2 is SQIVND (reference sequence). V lost 3 bases to trimming and J lost 7 bases, with 12 bases between them. The length of the CDR3 is 13 residues. In DNA, the CDR3 is TGTGCCAGTAGTATCCAAACTTTGGGTGGCTACACCTTC. Its protein product is CASSIQTLGGYTF. The full variable domain, with the rest looked up from reference TRBV19 and TRBJ1-2, is DGGITQSPKYLFRKEGQNVTLSCEQNLNHDAMYWYRQDPGQGLRLIYYSQIVNDFQKGDIAEGYSVSREKKESFPLTVTSAQKNPTAFYLCASSIQTLGGYTFGSGTRLTVV.

The chain joins TRBV6-6 to TRBJ1-1; no clear D. The germline gives CDR1 MNHNY, CDR2 SVGAGI (reference sequence). V was trimmed by 0 bases and J by 12 bases, leaving 17 bases between them. This CDR3 contains 14 residues. Here the CDR3 reads CASSYSLDGPLSFF. Here the CDR3 DNA reads TGTGCCAGCAGTTACTCGTTGGACGGACCGCTTTCTTTCTTT.

The sample holds a few counts of this clone. The J gene is TRBJ1-3, the V gene TRBV30; unclear D gene. Germline CDR1 and CDR2: GTSNPN and SVGIG (reference sequence). Trimming pared 5 bases from V and 0 bases from J, leaving 8 bases between. This CDR3 is built from 13 residues. CDR3 sequence reads: CAWDPSSGNTIYF. The CDR3 DNA sequence: TGTGCCTGGGACCCGAGCTCTGGAAACACCATATATTTT.

This clone was seen only once. The chain recombines TRBV9 with TRBJ1-6; no reliable D call. This CDR3 has 16 residues. The germline gives CDR1 SGDLS, CDR2 YYNGEE. Trimming shortened V by 4 bases and J by 9 bases, and 20 bases separated the two germline ends. The CDR3 nucleotides are TGTGCCAGCAGCTCCGCAGCGATTCCTTTGGGTTCACCCCTCCACTTT. Translation gives CASSSAAIPLGSPLHF.

J is TRBJ1-1 and V is TRBV12-3 or TRBV12-4; D is undetermined. V lost 6 bases, J lost 3 bases, and 11 bases lay in between. The CDR3 runs to 13 residues. The CDR3 region is CASSRRRDTEAFF. CDR3 nucleotide sequence: TGTGCCAGCAGCCGTCGGAGAGACACTGAAGCTTTCTTT.

The chain joins TRBV6-6 to TRBJ2-1; 9 nucleotides line up with TRBD1. The germline V gene has CDR1 MNHNY and CDR2 SVGAGI (reference sequence). CDR3 length: 12 residues. The J segment lost 6 bases and the V segment lost 6 bases, leaving 0 bases of the junction unmatched. Here the CDR3 reads CASRTGGNEQFF. The DNA for the CDR3 is TGTGCCAGCAGGACAGGGGGCAATGAGCAGTTCTTC.

This clone was seen a single time. V is TRBV3-1 (or the pseudogene TRBV3-2) and J is TRBJ2-5, with D hard to call. V was clipped by 1 base and J by 5 bases, with 8 bases between them. Germline V lookup: CDR1 LGHDT, CDR2 YNNKEL (reference sequence). The CDR3 runs 13 residues. DNA for the CDR3: TGTGCCAGCAGCCAAGCTCTTCGGGAGACCCAGTACTTC. Its protein is CASSQALRETQYF.

The rearrangement joins TRBV6-2 or TRBV6-3 to TRBJ1-5, with 10 bases identical to TRBD1. The CDR3 runs to 16 residues. Germline V gene lookup returns CDR1 MNHEY and CDR2 SVGEGT. Losses at the gene ends were 2 bases for V and 2 bases for J; bases not matched to a gene: 3. In DNA form, the CDR3 reads TGTGCCAGCAGTTACGGGACAGGGGCTGGCAATCAGCCCCAGCATTTT. Its translation is CASSYGTGAGNQPQHF.

The chain carries TRBV6-6 and TRBJ2-7; 8 bases are a match to TRBD1. The V gene end was trimmed by 6 bases and the J gene end by 3 bases; junction bases not matched to a gene: 10. The CDR3 has 15 residues. From germline, CDR1 is MNHNY and CDR2 SVGAGI (reference sequence). In nucleotides, the CDR3 is TGTGCCAGCAGCCCAGGACAGGGAGGCGGCTACGAGCAGTACTTC. Amino acids: CASSPGQGGGYEQYF.

The V call is TRBV4-1, the J call TRBJ1-5; a weak D match, TRBD1 (6 bases). The CDR3 is made up of 14 amino acids. V lost 2 bases, J lost 7 bases, and 12 bases lay in between. Germline V gene sequence: CDR1 MGHRA, CDR2 YSYEKL. The CDR3 DNA reads TGCGCCAGCAGCCAAAGGCAGACAGGCCAGCCCCAGCATTTT. Translating gives CASSQRQTGQPQHF.

The rearrangement uses TRBV29-1 and TRBJ1-1, with D possibly being TRBD1 (5 bases). The CDR3 is made up of 16 amino acids. Germline values: CDR1 SQVTM, CDR2 ANQGSEA. With 4 bases removed from V and 7 bases from J, the gap between germline ends came to 25 bases. CDR3 region: CSVAGPSGSGAGEAFF. CDR3 nucleotides: TGCAGCGTTGCCGGACCGAGTGGTTCCGGGGCCGGTGAAGCTTTCTTT.

This clone has just one count. This chain connects TRBV12-3 or TRBV12-4 to TRBJ2-3; D not certain. V was clipped by 3 bases and J by 0 bases, with 4 bases between them. The CDR3 sequence is 13 residues long. The CDR3 reads CASSLSSTDTQYF. CDR3 sequence (DNA): TGTGCCAGCAGTTTGTCTAGCACAGATACGCAGTATTTT.

The chain links TRBV30 to TRBJ1-1; D remains ambiguous. Germline V CDR1 and CDR2: GTSNPN, SVGIG (reference sequence). CDR3 size: 12 residues. The V and J ends lost 3 bases and 6 bases respectively, with 11 bases between them. The CDR3 DNA is TGTGCCTGGAGCAAAAGGGCGGCTGAAGCTTTCTTT. Its translation is CAWSKRAAEAFF.

This clone appeared once. The chain joins TRBV3-1 (or the pseudogene TRBV3-2) to TRBJ2-7, with D perhaps TRBD2 (7 bases). The CDR3 is 15 residues long. V shed 0 bases and J shed 1 base, with 10 bases lying between them. Germline CDR1 is LGHDT and CDR2 is YNNKEL (reference sequence). The CDR3: CASSQDRGGSYEQYF. The CDR3 DNA reads TGTGCCAGCAGCCAAGATAGGGGGGGATCCTACGAGCAGTACTTC.

The chain couples TRBV12-3 or TRBV12-4 to TRBJ1-5; no definite D call. The V end was cut by 8 bases, the J end by 4 bases, with 12 bases between. The length of the CDR3 is 13 residues. The DNA for the CDR3 is TGTGCCAGCGCCCCGGGAGCTAATCAGCCCCAGCATTTT. Amino acids: CASAPGANQPQHF.

J is TRBJ2-1 and V is TRBV6-6; TRBD2 is a possible D gene (5 bases). Germline CDR1 MNHNY, CDR2 SVGAGI (reference sequence). Trimming shortened V by 0 bases and J by 5 bases, and 11 bases separated the two germline ends. CDR3 size: 15 residues. The DNA of the CDR3 is TGTGCCAGCAGTTACTCGTCGGGGTCAAACAATGAGCAGTTCTTC. This encodes CASSYSSGSNNEQFF.

The V gene is TRBV5-1, the J gene TRBJ2-7, with a possible D match to TRBD1 (6 bases). Deletions cut 4 bases from V and 7 bases from J, with 15 bases between. The V gene's germline CDR1 is SGHRS and CDR2 YFSETQ. The CDR3 has 13 residues. CDR3 DNA sequence: TGCGCCAGCAGCCGGGACAATCAGATGGAGCAGTACTTC. Translating gives CASSRDNQMEQYF.

This chain connects TRBV11-2 to TRBJ2-3; D call uncertain. The CDR3 has 13 amino acids. The germline V and J ends were trimmed by 3 bases and 1 base, with 5 bases remaining between them. In germline, CDR1 is SGHAT, CDR2 FQNNGV. Written as DNA, the CDR3 is TGTGCCAGCAGCTTGAGAGGCACAGATACGCAGTATTTT. Translation gives CASSLRGTDTQYF.

V gene TRBV24-1 combines with J gene TRBJ2-5; no definite D call. The germline gives CDR1 KGHDR, CDR2 SFDVKD. The length of the CDR3 is 14 residues. The germline V and J ends were trimmed by 2 bases and 1 base, with 7 bases remaining between them. The DNA of the CDR3 is TGTGCCACCAGTGATTCGAATCCCCAAGAGACCCAGTACTTC. It specifies CATSDSNPQETQYF.